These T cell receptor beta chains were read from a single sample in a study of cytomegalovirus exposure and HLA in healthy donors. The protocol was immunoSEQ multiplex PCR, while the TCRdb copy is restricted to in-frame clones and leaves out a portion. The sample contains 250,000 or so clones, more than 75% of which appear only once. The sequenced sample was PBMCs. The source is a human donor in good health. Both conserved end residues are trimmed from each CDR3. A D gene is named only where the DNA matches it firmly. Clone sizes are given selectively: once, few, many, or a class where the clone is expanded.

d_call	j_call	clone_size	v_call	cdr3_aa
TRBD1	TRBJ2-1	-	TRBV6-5	ASIRGEGGIEQF
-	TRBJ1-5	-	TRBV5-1	ASSLRSNQPQH
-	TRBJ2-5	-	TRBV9	ASSPRTAEETQY
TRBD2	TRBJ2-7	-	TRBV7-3	ASSNNPGTSSSEQY
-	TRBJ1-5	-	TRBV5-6	ASSFENQPQH
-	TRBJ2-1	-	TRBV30	AWSVPREYAGQPYNEQF
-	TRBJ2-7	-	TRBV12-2	ASRLGGGTSYEQY
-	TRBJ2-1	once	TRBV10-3	AISERRERNEQF
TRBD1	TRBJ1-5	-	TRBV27	ASSLRGQGSGNQPQH
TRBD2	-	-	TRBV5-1	ASSFLPGLTSYEQY
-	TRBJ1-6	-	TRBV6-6	ASGTGFNSPLH
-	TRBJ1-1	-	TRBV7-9	ASSLGQTGTEAF
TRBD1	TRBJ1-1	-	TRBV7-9	ASSFGPRSEGADPEAF
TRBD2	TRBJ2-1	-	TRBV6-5	ASSLASGGGNEQF
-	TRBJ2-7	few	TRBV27	ASSSAGQGLLEQY
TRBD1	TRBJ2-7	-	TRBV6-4	ASSEEGASSEQY
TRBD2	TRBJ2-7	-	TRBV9	ASSHPRTSASSYEQY
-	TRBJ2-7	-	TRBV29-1	SVGARASDYEQY
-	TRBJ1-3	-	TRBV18	ASSPQSQGSAGNTIY
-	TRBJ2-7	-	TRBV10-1	ASSESGQSYEQY
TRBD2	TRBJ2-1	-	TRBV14	ASSLAGAHNEQF
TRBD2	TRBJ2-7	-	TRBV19	ATRGLAGAGEQY
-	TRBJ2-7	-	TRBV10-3	AISDSGDEQY